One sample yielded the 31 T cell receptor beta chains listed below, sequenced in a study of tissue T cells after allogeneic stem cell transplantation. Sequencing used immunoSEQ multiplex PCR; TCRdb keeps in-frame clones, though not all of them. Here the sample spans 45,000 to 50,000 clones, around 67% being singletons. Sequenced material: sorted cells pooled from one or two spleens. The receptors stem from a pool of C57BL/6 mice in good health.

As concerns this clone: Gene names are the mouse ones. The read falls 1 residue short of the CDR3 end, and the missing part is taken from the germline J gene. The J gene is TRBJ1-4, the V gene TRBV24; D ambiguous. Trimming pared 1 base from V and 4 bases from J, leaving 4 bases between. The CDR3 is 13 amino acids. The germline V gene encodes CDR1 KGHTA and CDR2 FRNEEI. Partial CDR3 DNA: TGTGCCAGCAGTCTGTCAGACAACGAAAGATTATTT. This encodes CASSLSDNERLF. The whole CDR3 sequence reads CASSLSDNERLFF.

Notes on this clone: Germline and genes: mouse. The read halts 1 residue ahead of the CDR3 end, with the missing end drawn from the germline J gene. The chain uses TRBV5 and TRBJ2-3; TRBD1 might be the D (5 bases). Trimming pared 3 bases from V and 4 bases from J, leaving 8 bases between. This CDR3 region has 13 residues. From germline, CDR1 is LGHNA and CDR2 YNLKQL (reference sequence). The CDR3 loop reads CASSHTGSETLYF. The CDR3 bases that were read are TGTGCCAGCAGCCACACAGGCTCAGAAACGCTGTAT.

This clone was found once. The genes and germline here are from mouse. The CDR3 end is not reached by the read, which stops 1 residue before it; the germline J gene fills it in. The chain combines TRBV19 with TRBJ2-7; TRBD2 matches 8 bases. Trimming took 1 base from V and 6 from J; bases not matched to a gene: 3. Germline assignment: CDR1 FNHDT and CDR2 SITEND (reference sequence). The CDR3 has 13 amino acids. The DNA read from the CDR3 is TGTGCCAGCAGTATAAGGGGGGGCGTTGAACAGTAC. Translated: CASSIRGGVEQY. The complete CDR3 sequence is CASSIRGGVEQYF.

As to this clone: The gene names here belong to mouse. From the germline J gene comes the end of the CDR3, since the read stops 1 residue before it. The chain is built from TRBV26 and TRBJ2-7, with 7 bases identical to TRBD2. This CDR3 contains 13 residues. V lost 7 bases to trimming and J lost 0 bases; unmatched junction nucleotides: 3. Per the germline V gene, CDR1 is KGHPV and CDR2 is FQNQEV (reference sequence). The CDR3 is CASNWGSSYEQYF. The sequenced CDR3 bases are TGTGCCAGCAACTGGGGCAGCTCCTATGAACAGTAC.

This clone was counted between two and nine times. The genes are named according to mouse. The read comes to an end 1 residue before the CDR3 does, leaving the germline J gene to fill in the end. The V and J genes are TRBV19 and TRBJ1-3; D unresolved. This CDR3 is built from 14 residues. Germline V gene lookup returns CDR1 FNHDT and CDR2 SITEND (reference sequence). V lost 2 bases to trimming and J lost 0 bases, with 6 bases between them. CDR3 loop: CASSIGDSGNTLYF. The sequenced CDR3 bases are TGTGCCAGCAGTATTGGAGATTCTGGAAATACGCTCTAT. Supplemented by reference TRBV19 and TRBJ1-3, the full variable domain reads GGIITQTPKFLIGQEGQKLTLKCQQNFNHDTMYWYRQDSGKGLRLIYYSITENDLQKGDLSEGYDASREKKSSFSLTVTSAQKNEMAVFLCASSIGDSGNTLYFGEGSRLIVV.

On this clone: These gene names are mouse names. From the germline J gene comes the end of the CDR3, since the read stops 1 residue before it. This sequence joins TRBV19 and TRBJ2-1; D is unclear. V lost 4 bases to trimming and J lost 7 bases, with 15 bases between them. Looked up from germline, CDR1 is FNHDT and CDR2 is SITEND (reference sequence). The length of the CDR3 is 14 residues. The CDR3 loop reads CASSPAGPWAEQFF. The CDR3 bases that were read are TGTGCCAGCAGTCCCGCGGGCCCTTGGGCTGAGCAGTTC.

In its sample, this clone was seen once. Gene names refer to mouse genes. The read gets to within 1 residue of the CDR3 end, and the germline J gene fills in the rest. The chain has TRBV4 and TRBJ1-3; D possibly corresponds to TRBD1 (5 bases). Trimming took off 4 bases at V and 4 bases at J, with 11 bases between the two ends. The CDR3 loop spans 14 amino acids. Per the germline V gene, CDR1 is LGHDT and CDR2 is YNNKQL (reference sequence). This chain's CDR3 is CASSSSGFGNTLYF. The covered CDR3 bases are TGTGCCAGCAGCTCCTCAGGGTTCGGAAATACGCTCTAT.

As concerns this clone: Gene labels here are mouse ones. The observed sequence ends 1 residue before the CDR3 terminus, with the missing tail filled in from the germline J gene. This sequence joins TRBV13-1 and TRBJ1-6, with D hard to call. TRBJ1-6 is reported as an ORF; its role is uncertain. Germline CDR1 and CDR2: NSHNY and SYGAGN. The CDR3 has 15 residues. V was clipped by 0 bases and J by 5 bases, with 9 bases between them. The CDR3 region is CASSDAGTHNSPLYF. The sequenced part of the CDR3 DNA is TGTGCCAGCAGTGATGCAGGCACACATAATTCGCCCCTCTAC.

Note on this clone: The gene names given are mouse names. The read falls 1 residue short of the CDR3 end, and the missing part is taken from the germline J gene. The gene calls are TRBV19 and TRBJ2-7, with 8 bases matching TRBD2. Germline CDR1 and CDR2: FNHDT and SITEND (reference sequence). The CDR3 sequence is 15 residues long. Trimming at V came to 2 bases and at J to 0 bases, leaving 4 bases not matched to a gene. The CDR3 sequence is CASSMMGGSSYEQYF. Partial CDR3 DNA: TGTGCCAGCAGTATGATGGGGGGGAGCTCCTATGAACAGTAC.

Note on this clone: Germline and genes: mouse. The CDR3 reads CASSGRNTLYF. Partial CDR3 DNA: TGTGCCAGCAGTGGGAGAAACACCTTGTAC. This chain links TRBV13-1 with TRBJ2-4; D unresolved. The CDR3 is cut off 1 residue early in the read; its end comes from the germline J gene. The V and J ends lost 3 bases and 5 bases respectively, with 4 bases between them. The CDR3 is made up of 11 amino acids. Germline CDR1 and CDR2: NSHNY and SYGAGN.

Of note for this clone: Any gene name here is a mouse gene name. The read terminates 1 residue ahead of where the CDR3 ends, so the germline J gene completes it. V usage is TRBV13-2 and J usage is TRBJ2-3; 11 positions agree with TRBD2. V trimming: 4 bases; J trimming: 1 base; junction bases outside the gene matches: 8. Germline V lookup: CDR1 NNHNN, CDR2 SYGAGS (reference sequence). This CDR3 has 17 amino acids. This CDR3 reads CASGLNWGGAGAETLYF. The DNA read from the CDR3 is TGTGCCAGCGGTCTCAACTGGGGGGGCGCGGGTGCAGAAACGCTGTAT.

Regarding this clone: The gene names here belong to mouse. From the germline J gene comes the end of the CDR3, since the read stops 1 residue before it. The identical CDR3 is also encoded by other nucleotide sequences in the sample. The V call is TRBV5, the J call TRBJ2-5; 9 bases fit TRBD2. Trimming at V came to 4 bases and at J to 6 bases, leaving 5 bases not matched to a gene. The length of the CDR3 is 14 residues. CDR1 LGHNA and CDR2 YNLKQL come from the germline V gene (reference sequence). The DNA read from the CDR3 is TGTGCCAGCAGCCCCGACTGGGGGCGGGACACCCAGTAC. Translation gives CASSPDWGRDTQY. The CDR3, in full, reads CASSPDWGRDTQYF.

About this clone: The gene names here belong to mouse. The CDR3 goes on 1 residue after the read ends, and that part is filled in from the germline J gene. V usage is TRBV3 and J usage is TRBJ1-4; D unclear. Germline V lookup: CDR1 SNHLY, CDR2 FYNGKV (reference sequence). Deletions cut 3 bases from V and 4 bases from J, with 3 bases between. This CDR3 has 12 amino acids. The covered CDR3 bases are TGTGCCAGCAGCTTCAACAACGAAAGATTATTT. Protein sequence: CASSFNNERLF. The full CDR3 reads CASSFNNERLFF. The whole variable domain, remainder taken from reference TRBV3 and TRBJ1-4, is GPKVLQIPSHQIIDMGQMVTLNCDPVSNHLYFYWYKQILGQQMEFLVNFYNGKVMEKSKLFKDQFSVERPDGSYFTLKIQPTALEDSAVYFCASSFNNERLFFGHGTKLSVL.

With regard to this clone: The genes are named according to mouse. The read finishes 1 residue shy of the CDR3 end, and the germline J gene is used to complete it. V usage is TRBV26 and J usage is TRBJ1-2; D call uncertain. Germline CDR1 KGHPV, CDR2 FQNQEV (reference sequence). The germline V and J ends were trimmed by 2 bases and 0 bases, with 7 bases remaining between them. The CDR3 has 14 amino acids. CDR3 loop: CASSLVTANSDYTF. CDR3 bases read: TGTGCCAGCAGTCTGGTCACGGCAAACTCCGACTACACC.

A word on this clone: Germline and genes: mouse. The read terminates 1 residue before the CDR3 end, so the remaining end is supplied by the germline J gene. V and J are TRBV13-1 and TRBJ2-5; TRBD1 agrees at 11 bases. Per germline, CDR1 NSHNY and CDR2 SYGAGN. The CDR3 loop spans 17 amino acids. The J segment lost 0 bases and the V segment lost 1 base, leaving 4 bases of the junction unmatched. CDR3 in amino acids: CASSDPGQGGNQDTQYF. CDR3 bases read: TGTGCCAGCAGTGATCCGGGACAGGGGGGTAACCAAGACACCCAGTAC.

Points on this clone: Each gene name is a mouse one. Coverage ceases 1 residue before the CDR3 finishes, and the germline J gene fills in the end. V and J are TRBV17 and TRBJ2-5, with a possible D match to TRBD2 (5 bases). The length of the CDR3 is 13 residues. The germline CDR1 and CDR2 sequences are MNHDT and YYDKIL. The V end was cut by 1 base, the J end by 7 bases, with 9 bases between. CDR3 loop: CASSRVGVYTQYF. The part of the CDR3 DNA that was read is TGTGCTAGCAGTAGAGTTGGGGTGTACACCCAGTAC.

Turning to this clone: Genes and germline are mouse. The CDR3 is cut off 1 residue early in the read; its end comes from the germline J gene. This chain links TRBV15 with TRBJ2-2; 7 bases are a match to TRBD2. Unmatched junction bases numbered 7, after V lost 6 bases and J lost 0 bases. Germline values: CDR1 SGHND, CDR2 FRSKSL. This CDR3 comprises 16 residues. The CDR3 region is CASRLGLDANTGQLYF. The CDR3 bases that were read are TGTGCCAGCAGACTTGGACTGGATGCAAACACCGGGCAGCTCTAC. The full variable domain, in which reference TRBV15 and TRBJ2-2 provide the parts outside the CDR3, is DAGVTQTPRHEVAEKGQTIILKCEPVSGHNDLFWYRQTKIQGLELLSYFRSKSLMEDGGAFKDRFKAEMLNSSFSTLKIQPTEPKDSAVYLCASRLGLDANTGQLYFGEGSKLTVL.

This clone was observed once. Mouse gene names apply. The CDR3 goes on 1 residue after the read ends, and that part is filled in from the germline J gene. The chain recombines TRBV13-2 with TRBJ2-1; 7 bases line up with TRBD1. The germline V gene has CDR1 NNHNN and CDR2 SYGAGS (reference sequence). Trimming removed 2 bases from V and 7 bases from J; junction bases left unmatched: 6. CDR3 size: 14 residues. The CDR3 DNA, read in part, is TGTGCCAGCGGTGACCACAGGGGAGGGGCTGAGCAGTTC. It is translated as CASGDHRGGAEQF. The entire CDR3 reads CASGDHRGGAEQFF.

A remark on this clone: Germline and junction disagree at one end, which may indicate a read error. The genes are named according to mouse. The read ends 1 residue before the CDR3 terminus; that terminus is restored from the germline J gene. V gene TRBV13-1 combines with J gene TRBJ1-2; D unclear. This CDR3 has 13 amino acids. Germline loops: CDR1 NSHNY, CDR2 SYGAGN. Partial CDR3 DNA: TGTGCCAGCAATGATGCTGGGGACTCCGACTACACC. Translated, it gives CASNDAGDSDYT. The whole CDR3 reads CASNDAGDSDYTF.

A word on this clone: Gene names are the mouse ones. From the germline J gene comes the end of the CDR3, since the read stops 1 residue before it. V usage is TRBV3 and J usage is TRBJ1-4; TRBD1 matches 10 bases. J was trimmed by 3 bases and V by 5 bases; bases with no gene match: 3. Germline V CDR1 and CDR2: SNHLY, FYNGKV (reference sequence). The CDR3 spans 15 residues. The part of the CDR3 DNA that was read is TGTGCCAGCAGCCAGACAGGGGGCCCCAACGAAAGATTATTT. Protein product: CASSQTGGPNERLF. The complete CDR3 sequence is CASSQTGGPNERLFF.

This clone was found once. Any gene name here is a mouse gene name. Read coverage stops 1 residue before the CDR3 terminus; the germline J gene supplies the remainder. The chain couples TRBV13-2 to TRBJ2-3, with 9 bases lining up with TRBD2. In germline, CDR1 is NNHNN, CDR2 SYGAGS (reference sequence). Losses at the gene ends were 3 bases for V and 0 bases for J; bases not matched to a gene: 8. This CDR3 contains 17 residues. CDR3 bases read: TGTGCCAGCGGTGTTGCACTGGGGGGTACTAGTGCAGAAACGCTGTAT. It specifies CASGVALGGTSAETLY. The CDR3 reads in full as CASGVALGGTSAETLYF.

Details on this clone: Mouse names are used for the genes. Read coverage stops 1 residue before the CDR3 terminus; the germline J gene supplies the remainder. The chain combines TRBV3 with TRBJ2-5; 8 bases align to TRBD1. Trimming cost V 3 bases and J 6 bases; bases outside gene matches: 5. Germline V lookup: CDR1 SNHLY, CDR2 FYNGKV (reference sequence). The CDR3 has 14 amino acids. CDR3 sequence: CASSFRGREDTQYF. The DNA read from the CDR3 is TGTGCCAGCAGCTTCAGGGGGCGCGAGGACACCCAGTAC.

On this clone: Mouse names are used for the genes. The CDR3 DNA, read in part, is TGTGCCAGCGGTGTCGGACAGAGTCAAAACACCTTGTAC. It yields the protein CASGVGQSQNTLY. The full CDR3 is CASGVGQSQNTLYF. The chain links TRBV13-2 to TRBJ2-4; a weak D match, TRBD1 (6 bases). The read falls 1 residue short of the CDR3 end, and the missing part is taken from the germline J gene. The CDR3 runs 14 residues. V was clipped by 3 bases and J by 0 bases, with 8 bases between them. Germline values: CDR1 NNHNN, CDR2 SYGAGS (reference sequence).

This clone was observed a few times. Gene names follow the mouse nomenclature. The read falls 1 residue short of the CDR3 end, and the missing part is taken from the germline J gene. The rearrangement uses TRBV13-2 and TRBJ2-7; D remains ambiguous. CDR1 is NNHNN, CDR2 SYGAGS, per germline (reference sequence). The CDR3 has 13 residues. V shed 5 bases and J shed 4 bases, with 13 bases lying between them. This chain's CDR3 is CASGEGRLYEQYF. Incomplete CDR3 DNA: TGTGCCAGCGGGGAGGGCAGATTATATGAACAGTAC.

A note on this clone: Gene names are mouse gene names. The sequenced CDR3 bases are TGTGCCAGCAGCCAAGGGACTGGGGGGGACACCCAGTAC. This codes for CASSQGTGGDTQY. The whole CDR3 is CASSQGTGGDTQYF. J is TRBJ2-5 and V is TRBV5; 11 bases line up with TRBD2. The sequence runs out 1 residue before the end of the CDR3; the remainder is reconstructed from the germline J gene. The CDR3 totals 14 residues. Per the germline V gene, CDR1 is LGHNA and CDR2 is YNLKQL (reference sequence). With 1 base clipped from V and 6 bases from J, the junction kept 0 bases outside the gene matches.

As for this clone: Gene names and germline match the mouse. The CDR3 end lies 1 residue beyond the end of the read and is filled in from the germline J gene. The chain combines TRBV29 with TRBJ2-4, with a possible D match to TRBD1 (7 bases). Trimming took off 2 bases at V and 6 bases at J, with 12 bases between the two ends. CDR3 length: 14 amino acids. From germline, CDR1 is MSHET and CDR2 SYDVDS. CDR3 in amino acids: CASSLSQGGNTLYF. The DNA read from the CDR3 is TGTGCTAGCAGTTTAAGCCAGGGGGGTAACACCTTGTAC. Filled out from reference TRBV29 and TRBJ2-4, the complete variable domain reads DMKVTQMPRYLIKRMGENVLLECGQDMSHETMYWYRQDPGLGLQLIYISYDVDSNSEGDIPKGYRVSRKKREHFSLILDSAKTNQTSVYFCASSLSQGGNTLYFGAGTRLSVL.

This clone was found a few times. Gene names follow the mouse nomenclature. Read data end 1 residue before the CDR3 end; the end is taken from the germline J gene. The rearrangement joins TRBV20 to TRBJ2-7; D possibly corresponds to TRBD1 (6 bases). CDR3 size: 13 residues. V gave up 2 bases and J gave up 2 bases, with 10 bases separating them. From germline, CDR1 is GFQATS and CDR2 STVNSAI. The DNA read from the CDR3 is TGTGGTGCTAGGATACAGGGAGCCTATGAACAGTAC. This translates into CGARIQGAYEQY. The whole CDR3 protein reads CGARIQGAYEQYF.

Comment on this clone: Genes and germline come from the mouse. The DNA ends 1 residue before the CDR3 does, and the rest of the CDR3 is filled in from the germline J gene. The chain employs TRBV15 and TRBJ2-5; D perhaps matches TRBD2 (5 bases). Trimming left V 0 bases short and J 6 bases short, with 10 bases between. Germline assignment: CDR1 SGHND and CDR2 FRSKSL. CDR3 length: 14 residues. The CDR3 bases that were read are TGTGCCAGCAGTTTAGCTGGGGAAGGGGACACCCAGTAC. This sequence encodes CASSLAGEGDTQY. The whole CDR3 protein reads CASSLAGEGDTQYF.

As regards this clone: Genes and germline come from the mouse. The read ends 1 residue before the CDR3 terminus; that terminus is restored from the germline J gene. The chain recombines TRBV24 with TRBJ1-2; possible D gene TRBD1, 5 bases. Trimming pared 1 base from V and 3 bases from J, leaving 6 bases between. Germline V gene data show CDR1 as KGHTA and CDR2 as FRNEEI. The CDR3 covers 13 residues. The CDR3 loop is CASSLFRDSDYTF. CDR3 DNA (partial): TGTGCCAGCAGTCTGTTCAGGGACTCCGACTACACC.

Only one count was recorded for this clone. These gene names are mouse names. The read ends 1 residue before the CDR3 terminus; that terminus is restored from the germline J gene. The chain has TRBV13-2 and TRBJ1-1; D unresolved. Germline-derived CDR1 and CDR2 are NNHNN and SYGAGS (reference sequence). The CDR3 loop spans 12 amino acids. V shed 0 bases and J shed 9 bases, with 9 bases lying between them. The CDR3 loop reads CASGDAATKVFF. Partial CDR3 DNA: TGTGCCAGCGGTGATGCGGCGACAAAAGTCTTC.

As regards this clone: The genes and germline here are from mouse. The CDR3 is CASSLDRAAGSDYTF. CDR3 DNA, as far as it was read: TGTGCAAGCAGCTTAGATAGGGCGGCGGGCTCCGACTACACC. V and J are TRBV16 and TRBJ1-2, with no clear D. The read finishes 1 residue shy of the CDR3 end, and the germline J gene is used to complete it. The CDR3 is 15 amino acids. V lost 0 bases, J lost 4 bases, and 12 bases lay in between. Looked up from germline, CDR1 is SGHSA and CDR2 is FRNQAP.